This T cell receptor beta chain was retrieved from a study of T-cell reconstitution after alpha-beta-depleted transplantation in children. Study-level findings and limits: High day-60 TCRbeta diversity in some patients came from surviving recipient T cells and thymic progenitors.

This clonotype was picked up many times. No antigen is known for it. The CDR3 covers 19 residues. Germline CDR1 and CDR2: LNHNV and YYDKDF (reference sequence). Trimming removed 1 base from V and 3 bases from J; junction bases left unmatched: 11. For TCRbeta, the library was prepared with unique molecular identifiers. TCRdb re-called the PCR reads with MiXCR, one entry per CDR3 protein. The sample shows 65,000 to 85,000 distinct CDR3 sequences, 11% of them seen only once. This specimen consisted of PBMCs, obtained before TCRalphabeta/CD19-depleted stem cell transplant. This rearrangement joins TRBV15 to TRBJ2-1; 11 bases line up with TRBD1. This clonotype was obtained from a boy aged 5 to 17 with acute myeloid leukemia, due to receive a stem cell transplant. CDR3 DNA sequence: TGTGCCACCAGCAGAGCCGGATCCGGGACAGGGGGTTTCTACAATGAGCAGTTCTTC. It is translated as CATSRAGSGTGGFYNEQFF.